The 3 T cell receptor beta chains below come from one sample, sequenced in a study of OX40 agonist ivuxolimab in advanced cancers. Profiling relied on immunoSEQ multiplex PCR, and the TCRdb table lists in-frame clones only, not all of them. The sample lists tens of thousands of clones; 87% were seen once. Here the sequenced sample was CD4+ or CD8+ T cells sorted from blood, taken in a trial of the OX40 agonist ivuxolimab. These receptors all come from an adult with an advanced solid tumor such as melanoma, head and neck, liver or kidney cancer.

This rearrangement joins TRBV5-1 to TRBJ2-5, with no clear D. The germline V gene encodes CDR1 SGHRS and CDR2 YFSETQ. V lost 2 bases and J lost 1, with 9 bases in between. This CDR3 region has 14 residues. As DNA, the CDR3 is TGCGCCAGCAGCTTAAGGGTTCCCCAAGAGACCCAGTACTTC. It translates to CASSLRVPQETQYF.

This rearrangement joins TRBV4-1 to TRBJ1-1; TRBD1 agrees at 10 bases. This CDR3 has 21 residues. Unmatched junction bases numbered 23, after V lost 3 bases and J lost 4 bases. Germline V gene lookup returns CDR1 MGHRA and CDR2 YSYEKL. This CDR3 reads CASSHRRDRGLRPHSGTEAFF. The CDR3 DNA reads as TGCGCCAGCAGCCATCGCCGGGACAGGGGCCTGCGGCCTCACTCTGGCACTGAAGCTTTCTTT.

The rearrangement uses TRBV6-6 and TRBJ1-2; 7 bases agree with TRBD1. V lost 2 bases, J lost 6 bases, and 0 bases stayed unmatched. Germline V gives CDR1 MNHNY, CDR2 SVGAGI (reference sequence). The CDR3 spans 12 residues. The CDR3 sequence is CASSYTGDGYTF. The DNA for the CDR3 is TGTGCCAGCAGTTACACAGGGGATGGCTACACCTTC.